This T cell receptor (beta chain) was observed in a study of CD8 T cells in Susac syndrome. With V trimmed by 4 bases and J by 3 bases, 5 bases remained unmatched. Germline CDR1 is MGHRA and CDR2 is YSYEKL. The CDR3 has 14 residues. RNA was extracted with the RNeasy kit, and a quantity of about 0.5 to 1 ug was reverse transcribed using random hexamers. TCRdb ran MiXCR on the immunoSEQ multiplex PCR reads and lists one entry per CDR3 protein. Counted here are approximately 120,000 distinct CDR3 sequences, more than 90% occurring once; the ten biggest clones make up around 0.078%. Negative isolation was applied to CD8+ and CD4+ T cells, and FACS enrichment was applied to TEMRA cells.

The chain employs TRBV4-1 and TRBJ2-7; 8 nucleotides agree with TRBD1. The sequenced sample consisted of CD4+ T cells from PBMCs. The clonotype comes from a human donor in good health. The DNA of the CDR3 is TGCGCCAGCAGCCGCCAGGACAGGGACTACGAGCAGTACTTC. Translation: CASSRQDRDYEQYF.